These 23 T cell receptor beta chains were all obtained from the same sample, sequenced in a study of Ad26.COV2.S vaccination and SARS-CoV-2 variants. TCRdb's table, derived via immunoSEQ multiplex PCR, lists solely in-frame clones and lacks some. The table includes roughly 100,000 clones, 80% detected once. The sample here was peripheral blood, taken after recovery from COVID-19. These receptors all stem from a human donor who had recovered from COVID-19.

This clone has only one observation. The chain has TRBV7-6 and TRBJ1-1, with D perhaps matching TRBD1 (6 bases). Trimming removed 1 base at V and 3 bases at J, with 15 bases between. CDR3 length: 16 residues. In germline, CDR1 is SGHVS, CDR2 FNYEAQ. CDR3 amino acids: CASSLELGGLDTEAFF. DNA for the CDR3: TGTGCCAGCAGCTTAGAGTTGGGGGGCCTGGACACTGAAGCTTTCTTT.

This clone was recorded only once. The chain couples TRBV28 to TRBJ1-2; TRBD1 matches 11 bases. Germline V CDR1 and CDR2: MDHEN, SYDVKM. The trim removed 4 bases at V and 8 bases at J, leaving 9 bases unmatched. This CDR3 is 15 amino acids long. CDR3 region: CASSSGQGVRGGYTF. The CDR3 nucleotides read TGTGCCAGCAGTTCGGGACAGGGGGTGAGGGGCGGCTACACCTTC.

The chain is built from TRBV5-1 and TRBJ2-3; D gene uncertain. CDR1 is SGHRS and CDR2 is YFSETQ in the germline V gene. This CDR3 is built from 16 residues. Trimming took 1 base from V and 5 from J, leaving 17 bases between them. In DNA form, the CDR3 reads TGCGCCAGCAGCTTGTCGACAAACCAAGCTGGAGATACGCAGTATTTT. This translates into CASSLSTNQAGDTQYF.

V is TRBV7-9 and J is TRBJ2-7; no firm D call. Germline lookup yields CDR1 SEHNR and CDR2 FQNEAQ (reference sequence). With 5 bases removed from V and 3 bases from J, the gap between germline ends came to 14 bases. The CDR3 runs to 14 residues. For the CDR3, the DNA is TGTGCCAGCAGCGTCGGGCCAGGCCACTACGAGCAGTACTTC. The encoded protein is CASSVGPGHYEQYF.

The V and J genes are TRBV9 and TRBJ2-7; the match to TRBD2 covers 7 bases. Trimming removed 4 bases from V and 5 bases from J; junction bases left unmatched: 12. CDR1 is SGDLS, CDR2 YYNGEE, per germline. The CDR3 is made up of 15 amino acids. In nucleotides, the CDR3 is TGTGCCAGCAGCTCTGGGCAGGGAGGGTTTCACGAGCAGTACTTC. The encoded protein is CASSSGQGGFHEQYF.

This chain uses TRBV12-5 with TRBJ2-1; weak D call: TRBD2 (6 bases). The V gene lost 5 bases and the J gene lost 4 bases, with 12 bases spanning the gap. Per the germline V gene, CDR1 is LGHNT and CDR2 is FRNRAP. CDR3 length: 14 residues. CDR3 sequence reads: CASGLPGLYNEQFF. As DNA, the CDR3 is TGTGCTAGTGGTCTCCCGGGACTTTACAATGAGCAGTTCTTC.

The chain is built from TRBV19 and TRBJ2-2; 8 bases agree with TRBD2. V dropped 5 bases and J dropped 6; count of bases not matched to a gene: 11. Germline-derived CDR1 and CDR2 are LNHDA and SQIVND (reference sequence). This CDR3 comprises 16 residues. CDR3 sequence reads: CASSAAAGGMAGELFF. The DNA for the CDR3 is TGTGCCAGTAGTGCCGCCGCGGGGGGCATGGCCGGGGAGCTGTTTTTT. Full variable domain (missing parts from reference TRBV19 and TRBJ2-2): DGGITQSPKYLFRKEGQNVTLSCEQNLNHDAMYWYRQDPGQGLRLIYYSQIVNDFQKGDIAEGYSVSREKKESFPLTVTSAQKNPTAFYLCASSAAAGGMAGELFFGEGSRLTVL.

This sequence joins TRBV19 and TRBJ1-1, with D unresolved. Germline V gene data show CDR1 as LNHDA and CDR2 as SQIVND (reference sequence). The CDR3 covers 14 residues. Trimming removed 1 base from V and 2 bases from J, with 8 bases in between. CDR3 sequence: CASSIVNENTEAFF. DNA of the CDR3: TGTGCCAGTAGTATAGTCAACGAAAACACTGAAGCTTTCTTT.

This chain links TRBV19 with TRBJ1-1, with D uncertain. The CDR3 has 14 residues. Trimming stripped 6 bases from V and 7 bases from J, with 18 bases between. The germline gives CDR1 LNHDA, CDR2 SQIVND (reference sequence). CDR3 protein: CASSGGSLGSEAFF. Here the CDR3 DNA reads TGTGCCAGTAGCGGAGGGAGCCTTGGGAGTGAAGCTTTCTTT.

This chain joins TRBV6-5 and TRBJ1-1; 12 bases agree with TRBD1. From germline, CDR1 is MNHEY and CDR2 SVGAGI. The CDR3 extends over 16 amino acids. V dropped 4 bases and J dropped 3; count of bases not matched to a gene: 6. CDR3: CASSSPGTGGYTEAFF. As DNA, the CDR3 is TGTGCCAGCAGTTCCCCCGGGACAGGGGGCTACACTGAAGCTTTCTTT.

The J gene is TRBJ2-1, the V gene TRBV12-5, with D perhaps assigned TRBD1 or TRBD2 (5 bases each). Germline V gene lookup returns CDR1 LGHNT and CDR2 FRNRAP. Trimming pared 0 bases from V and 0 bases from J, leaving 15 bases between. This CDR3 contains 18 residues. The chain's CDR3 is CASGLVLGTTSSYNEQFF. DNA of the CDR3: TGTGCTAGTGGTTTGGTACTCGGGACCACGAGCTCCTACAATGAGCAGTTCTTC.

The chain combines TRBV20-1 with TRBJ2-7; no clear D gene. CDR3 length: 15 residues. V dropped 3 bases and J dropped 4 bases, with 19 bases sitting between them. CDR1 is DFQATT and CDR2 is SNEGSKA in the germline V gene (reference sequence). The CDR3 region is CSASYQASYWYEQYF. As DNA, the CDR3 is TGCAGTGCTAGTTACCAAGCCTCCTACTGGTACGAGCAGTACTTC.

The V gene is TRBV7-9, the J gene TRBJ2-1; no reliable D call. V lost 8 bases to trimming and J lost 3 bases, with 8 bases between them. Germline lookup yields CDR1 SEHNR and CDR2 FQNEAQ (reference sequence). The CDR3 spans 12 residues. For the CDR3, the DNA is TGTGCCAGCGATCGAAACTACAATGAGCAGTTCTTC. Protein product: CASDRNYNEQFF.

This sequence joins TRBV28 and TRBJ1-2; a weak D match, TRBD1 (5 bases). Per the germline V gene, CDR1 is MDHEN and CDR2 is SYDVKM. V lost 6 bases and J 13 bases, leaving 30 bases between the germline ends. The CDR3 length is 16 residues. The CDR3 reads CASSQTLKYRDLSTTF. The CDR3 DNA is TGTGCCAGCAGCCAAACTCTAAAATACCGGGACCTCTCGACCACCTTC.

This clone was counted many times. This chain uses TRBV9 with TRBJ2-2, with TRBD1 identical over 9 bases. Germline V lookup: CDR1 SGDLS, CDR2 YYNGEE. The V segment lost 4 bases and the J segment 7 bases; nucleotides outside the gene matches: 8. This CDR3 has 15 residues. The CDR3 is CASSFLQGAGGELFF. The CDR3 DNA reads TGTGCCAGCAGCTTTCTACAGGGGGCCGGCGGGGAGCTGTTTTTT.

This clone has more than one count but fewer than ten. This chain connects TRBV5-4 to TRBJ2-1, with D unclear. V lost 0 bases and J 4 bases, leaving 8 bases between the germline ends. This CDR3 is built from 14 residues. Germline loops: CDR1 SGHNT, CDR2 YYREEE (reference sequence). The CDR3 DNA reads TGTGCCAGCAGCTTGGGGCAGGTTTACAATGAGCAGTTCTTC. This translates into CASSLGQVYNEQFF. Looking up the rest from reference TRBV5-4 and TRBJ2-1 gives the full variable domain: ETGVTQSPTHLIKTRGQQVTLRCSSQSGHNTVSWYQQALGQGPQFIFQYYREEENGRGNFPPRFSGLQFPNYSSELNVNALELDDSALYLCASSLGQVYNEQFFGPGTRLTVL.

The chain has TRBV28 and TRBJ1-5, with unresolved D. CDR1 is MDHEN and CDR2 is SYDVKM in the germline V gene. The CDR3 covers 12 residues. Between the trimmed V and J ends, which lost 3 bases and 7 bases, there was a span of 7 bases. CDR3 DNA: TGTGCCAGCAGTTTGGGGTGGCAGCCCCAGCATTTT. Protein: CASSLGWQPQHF.

The rearrangement uses TRBV28 and TRBJ2-7; possible D gene TRBD1, 5 bases. The CDR3 is 14 amino acids. Germline assignment: CDR1 MDHEN and CDR2 SYDVKM. The V and J ends lost 3 bases and 4 bases respectively, with 13 bases between them. The CDR3 reads CASSLRQGRYEQYF. In DNA form, the CDR3 reads TGTGCCAGCAGTTTGCGTCAGGGCCGATACGAGCAGTACTTC.

The chain recombines TRBV6-5 with TRBJ1-5, with D uncertain. The ends were cut back, 4 bases at V and 12 bases at J, with 19 bases in the middle. Germline V lookup: CDR1 MNHEY, CDR2 SVGAGI. The CDR3 extends over 14 amino acids. CDR3 sequence (DNA): TGTGCCAGCAGTTCCCCAACCGTGGGCACCCGCCAGCATTTT. This translates into CASSSPTVGTRQHF.

This clone turned up a few times. V and J are TRBV18 and TRBJ1-1; D is unresolved. The V gene lost 2 bases and the J gene lost 7 bases, with 8 bases spanning the gap. Germline V gives CDR1 KGHSH, CDR2 LQKENI. This CDR3 is 12 amino acids long. Here the CDR3 DNA reads TGTGCCAGCTCACCATCACAGCGTGAAGCTTTCTTT. The encoded protein is CASSPSQREAFF. Supplemented by reference TRBV18 and TRBJ1-1, the full variable domain reads NAGVMQNPRHLVRRRGQEARLRCSPMKGHSHVYWYRQLPEEGLKFMVYLQKENIIDESGMPKERFSAEFPKEGPSILRIQQVVRGDSAAYFCASSPSQREAFFGQGTRLTVV.

The rearrangement links TRBV5-4 to TRBJ2-7, with TRBD1 matching over 7 bases. V shed 1 base, J shed 3 bases, and the junction held 4 bases outside the gene matches. Looked up from germline, CDR1 is SGHNT and CDR2 is YYREEE (reference sequence). The CDR3 covers 14 residues. The CDR3 here is CASSLNRGNYEQYF. The CDR3 coding sequence is TGTGCCAGCAGCTTGAACAGGGGAAACTACGAGCAGTACTTC.

V usage is TRBV28 and J usage is TRBJ2-6, with D tentatively TRBD2 (5 bases). This CDR3 contains 15 residues. Looked up from germline, CDR1 is MDHEN and CDR2 is SYDVKM. V was trimmed by 5 bases and J by 9 bases, leaving 17 bases between them. The CDR3 loop reads CASSASNGRNNVLTF. The CDR3 DNA follows: TGTGCCAGCAGTGCCTCGAATGGGAGAAACAACGTCCTGACTTTC.

The genes are TRBV19 and TRBJ1-1; D ambiguous. Germline V gene lookup returns CDR1 LNHDA and CDR2 SQIVND (reference sequence). This CDR3 is built from 12 residues. The V end was cut by 3 bases, the J end by 6 bases, with 8 bases between. As DNA, the CDR3 is TGTGCCAGTAGTATGGGTTGGGCTGAAGCTTTCTTT. Translating it yields CASSMGWAEAFF. Supplemented by reference TRBV19 and TRBJ1-1, the full variable domain reads DGGITQSPKYLFRKEGQNVTLSCEQNLNHDAMYWYRQDPGQGLRLIYYSQIVNDFQKGDIAEGYSVSREKKESFPLTVTSAQKNPTAFYLCASSMGWAEAFFGQGTRLTVV.